This TCR beta chain is from a study of early T cells in non-severe SARS-CoV-2 infection. TCRdb redid the calling of the 5' RACE reads with MiXCR, one entry per CDR3 protein. Of around 28,000 distinct CDR3 sequences in the sample, over 3.5% were seen once. This clonotype occurred many times. CDR3 length: 13 residues. With V trimmed by 6 bases and J by 5 bases, 6 bases remained unmatched. The TCR originated in an adult who was a healthcare worker with PCR-confirmed SARS-CoV-2 infection or an uninfected control (not recorded which). The rearrangement uses TRBV12-3 or TRBV12-4 and TRBJ1-1; TRBD1 aligns across 7 bases. The sample was whole blood. DNA for the CDR3: TGTGCCAGCAGAAGAACAGGGGAGACTGAAGCTTTCTTT. This sequence encodes CASRRTGETEAFF.